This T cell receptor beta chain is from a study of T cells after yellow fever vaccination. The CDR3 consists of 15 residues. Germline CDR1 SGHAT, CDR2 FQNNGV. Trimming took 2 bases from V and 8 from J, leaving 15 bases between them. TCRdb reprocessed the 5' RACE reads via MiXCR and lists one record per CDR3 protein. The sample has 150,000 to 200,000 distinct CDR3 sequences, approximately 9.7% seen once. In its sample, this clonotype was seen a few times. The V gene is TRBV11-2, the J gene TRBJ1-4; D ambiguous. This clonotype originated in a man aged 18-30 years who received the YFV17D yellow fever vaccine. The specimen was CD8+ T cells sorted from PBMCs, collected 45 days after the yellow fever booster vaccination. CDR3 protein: CASSLQIWGPEKLFF. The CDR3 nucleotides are TGTGCCAGCAGCTTACAGATTTGGGGTCCCGAAAAACTGTTTTTT.